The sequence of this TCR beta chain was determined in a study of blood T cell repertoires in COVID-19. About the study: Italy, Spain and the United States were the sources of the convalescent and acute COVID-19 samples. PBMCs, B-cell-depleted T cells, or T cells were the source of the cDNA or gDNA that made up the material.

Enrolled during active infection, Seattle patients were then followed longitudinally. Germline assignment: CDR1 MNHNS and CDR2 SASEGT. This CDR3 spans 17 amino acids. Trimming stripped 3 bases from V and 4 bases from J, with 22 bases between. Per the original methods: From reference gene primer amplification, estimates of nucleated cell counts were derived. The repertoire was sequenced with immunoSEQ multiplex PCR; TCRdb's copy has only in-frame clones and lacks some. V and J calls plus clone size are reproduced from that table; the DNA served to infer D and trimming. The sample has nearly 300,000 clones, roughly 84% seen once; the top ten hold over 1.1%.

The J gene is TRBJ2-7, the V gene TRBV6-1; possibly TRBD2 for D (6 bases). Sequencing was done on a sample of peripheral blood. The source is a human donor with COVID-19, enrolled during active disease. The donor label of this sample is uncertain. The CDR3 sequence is CASSDLGTATRPYEQYF. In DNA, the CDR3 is TGTGCCAGCAGTGACCTAGGGACTGCCACCCGACCTTACGAGCAGTACTTC.